The clone carrying this T cell receptor beta chain ranks as medium-sized. Its antigen is not identified. The length of the CDR3 is 18 residues. Trimming removed 1 base from V and 0 bases from J; junction bases left unmatched: 2. CDR1 is SGHDN and CDR2 is FVKESK in the germline V gene. Measured with immunoSEQ multiplex PCR; TCRdb has only the in-frame clones, and not every one. This sample comprises about 7,200 clones, none seen once only. The data stem from a study of T cells after posttransplantation cyclophosphamide. Study-wide results and caveats: Blood and skin or GI T cell repertoires showed limited TRB overlap. TRB clonality was highly associated with recipient CMV seropositivity and reactivation. Later post-transplant blood repertoires were often dominated by donor CD8+ memory clones.

A marrow graft followed busulfan-fludarabine conditioning, with cyclophosphamide on days +3 and +4. The J gene is TRBJ2-1, the V gene TRBV14; TRBD2 agrees at 14 bases. The input for sequencing was PBMCs, taken after allogeneic stem cell transplant with posttransplant cyclophosphamide. This clonotype was sampled from a female patient in her forties or fifties who received an allogeneic stem cell transplant from a related donor, was CMV-positive, and had no GVHD. Some T cells may be provided by the graft donor. CDR3 coding DNA: TGTGCCAGCAGCCAAGGGACTAGCGGGAGGATCTCCTACAATGAGCAGTTCTTC. It is translated as CASSQGTSGRISYNEQFF.